The 2 T cell receptor beta chains listed next were all sequenced from one sample in a study of radiotherapy plus CTLA-4 blockade in lung cancer. Measured with immunoSEQ multiplex PCR; TCRdb has only the in-frame clones, and not every one. The table lists approximately 50,000 clones, 86% of them singletons. This material consisted of peripheral blood, taken from a patient treated with radiotherapy plus ipilimumab. These receptors were obtained from a human donor with non-small cell lung cancer that progressed on radiotherapy plus ipilimumab. Some clones in this sample may be carry-over from other donors' samples.

The chain links TRBV5-5 to TRBJ2-5; 10 bases line up with TRBD2. V gave up 0 bases and J gave up 4 bases; unmatched junction bases: 6. Germline CDR1 reads SGHKS; CDR2 reads YYEKEE (reference sequence). The CDR3 runs 16 residues. CDR3 in amino acids: CASSLDLAGVLETQYF. The CDR3 bases are TGTGCCAGCAGCTTGGACCTAGCGGGAGTCTTAGAGACCCAGTACTTC.

The chain couples TRBV9 to TRBJ2-1, with 7 positions matching TRBD1. CDR1 is SGDLS and CDR2 is YYNGEE in the germline V gene. The J segment lost 8 bases and the V segment lost 3 bases, leaving 8 bases of the junction unmatched. The CDR3 covers 14 residues. Here the CDR3 DNA reads TGTGCCAGCAGCGAAACACAGGGGTGGGATGAGCAGTTCTTC. It translates to CASSETQGWDEQFF.